The present TCR beta chain was sequenced within a study of blood T cell repertoires in COVID-19. Turning to the study itself: Sites in the United States, Italy and Spain provided acute and convalescent COVID-19 samples.

Original methodology: Amplification of reference gene primers was used by the study to estimate nucleated cell counts. Profiling relied on immunoSEQ multiplex PCR, and the TCRdb table lists in-frame clones only, not all of them. V and J calls and clone size follow that table, whereas D and trimming were derived from the DNA. The table has about 240,000 clones, approximately 85% seen once. From germline, CDR1 is SNHLY and CDR2 FYNNEI. Trimming left V 7 bases short and J 4 bases short, with 19 bases between. The CDR3 length is 15 residues. Sequences were obtained from peripheral blood. The rearrangement joins TRBV2 to TRBJ1-1; no clear D gene. The TCR was taken from an older woman with active or convalescent COVID-19. The CDR3 nucleotides are TGTGCCAGCACTTGGTACGGAGGGAGAGGCACTGAAGCTTTCTTT. Encoded protein: CASTWYGGRGTEAFF.